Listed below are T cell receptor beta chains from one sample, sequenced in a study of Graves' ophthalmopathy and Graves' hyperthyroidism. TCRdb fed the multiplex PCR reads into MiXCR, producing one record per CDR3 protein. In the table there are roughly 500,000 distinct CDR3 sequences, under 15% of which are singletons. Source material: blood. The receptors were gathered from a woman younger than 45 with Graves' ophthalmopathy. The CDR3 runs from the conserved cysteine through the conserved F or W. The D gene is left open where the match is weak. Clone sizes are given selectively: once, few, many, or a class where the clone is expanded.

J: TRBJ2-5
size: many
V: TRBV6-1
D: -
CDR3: CAGRTGREETQYF
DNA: TGTGCCGGCCGAACGGGCAGGGAGGAGACCCAGTACTTC

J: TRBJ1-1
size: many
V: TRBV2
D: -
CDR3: CASSRKGKTNTEAFF
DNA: TGTGCCAGCAGTCGAAAAGGTAAAACCAACACTGAAGCTTTCTTT

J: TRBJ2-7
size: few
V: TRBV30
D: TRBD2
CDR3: CAWSVLGGLDEQYF
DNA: TGTGCCTGGAGTGTATTGGGGGGACTAGACGAGCAGTACTTC

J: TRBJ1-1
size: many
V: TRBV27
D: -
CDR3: CASSFSGVNTEAFF
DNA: TGTGCCAGCAGTTTCAGCGGGGTGAACACTGAAGCTTTCTTT

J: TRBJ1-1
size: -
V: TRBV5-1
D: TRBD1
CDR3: CASRPFQGAMRDTEAFF
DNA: TGCGCCAGCAGACCTTTTCAGGGGGCGATGAGGGACACTGAAGCTTTCTTT

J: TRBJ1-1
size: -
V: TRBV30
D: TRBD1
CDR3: CAFAGTGGVGTEAFF
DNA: TGTGCCTTCGCCGGGACAGGGGGCGTTGGAACTGAAGCTTTCTTT

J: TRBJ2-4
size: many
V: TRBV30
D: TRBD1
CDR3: CAWETGGASKNIQYF
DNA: TGTGCCTGGGAAACAGGGGGCGCCTCCAAAAACATTCAGTACTTC

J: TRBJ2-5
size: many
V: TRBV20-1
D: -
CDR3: CSASGPDQETQYF
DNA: TGCAGTGCTAGTGGGCCAGACCAAGAGACCCAGTACTTC

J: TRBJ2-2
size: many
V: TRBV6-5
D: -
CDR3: CASSYIPEDTGELFF
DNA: TGTGCCAGCAGTTACATTCCAGAGGACACCGGGGAGCTGTTTTTT

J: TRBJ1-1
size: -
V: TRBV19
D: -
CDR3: CASSIWDDTEAFF
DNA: TGTGCCAGTAGTATTTGGGACGACACTGAAGCTTTCTTT

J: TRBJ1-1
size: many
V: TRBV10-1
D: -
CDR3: CASSESGTGEAFF
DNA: TGCGCCAGCAGTGAGTCGGGGACGGGGGAAGCTTTCTTT

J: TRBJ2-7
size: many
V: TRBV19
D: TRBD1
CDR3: CASSSSDRGDYEQYF
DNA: TGTGCCAGTAGTTCCTCGGACAGGGGGGACTACGAGCAGTACTTC

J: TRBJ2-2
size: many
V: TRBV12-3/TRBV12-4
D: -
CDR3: CASAPDTGELFF
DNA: TGTGCCAGCGCGCCTGACACCGGGGAGCTGTTTTTT

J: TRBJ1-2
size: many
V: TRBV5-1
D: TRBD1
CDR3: CASMPGTGRWGYTF
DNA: TGCGCCAGCATGCCCGGGACAGGGCGATGGGGCTACACCTTC

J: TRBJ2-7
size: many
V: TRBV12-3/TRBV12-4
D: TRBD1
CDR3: CASSRDRPSYEQYF
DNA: TGTGCCAGCAGCCGGGACAGGCCTTCCTACGAGCAGTACTTC

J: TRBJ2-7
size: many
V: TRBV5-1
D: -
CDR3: CASSLEADYEQYF
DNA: TGCGCCAGCAGCTTGGAAGCCGACTACGAGCAGTACTTC

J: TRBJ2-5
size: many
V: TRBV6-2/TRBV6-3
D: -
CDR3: CAAGSSEEYQETQYF
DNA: TGTGCCGCAGGCTCTAGCGAAGAGTACCAAGAGACCCAGTACTTC

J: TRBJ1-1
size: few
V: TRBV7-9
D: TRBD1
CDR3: CASSLDRDNTEAFF
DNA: TGTGCCAGCAGCTTGGACAGGGACAACACTGAAGCTTTCTTT

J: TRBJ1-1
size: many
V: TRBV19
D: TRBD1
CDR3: CASSVDRVWASGTEAFF
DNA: TGTGCCAGTAGTGTGGACAGGGTGTGGGCTTCGGGAACTGAAGCTTTCTTT

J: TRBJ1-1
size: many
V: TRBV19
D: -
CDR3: CASSQGRWTEAFF
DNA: TGTGCCAGCTCGCAGGGGAGGTGGACTGAAGCTTTCTTT

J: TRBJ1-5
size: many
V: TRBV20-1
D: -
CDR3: CSARDGGYSNQPQHF
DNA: TGCAGTGCTAGAGATGGGGGATATAGCAATCAGCCCCAGCATTTT

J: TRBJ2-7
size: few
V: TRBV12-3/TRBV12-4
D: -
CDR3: CASSSTGEGSYEQYF
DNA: TGTGCCAGCAGTTCCACAGGGGAGGGCTCCTACGAGCAGTACTTC

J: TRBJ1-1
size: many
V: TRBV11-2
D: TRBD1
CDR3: CASSLVTGGRNTEAFF
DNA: TGTGCCAGCAGCTTAGTCACAGGGGGCAGGAACACTGAAGCTTTCTTT

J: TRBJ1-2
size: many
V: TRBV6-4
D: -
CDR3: CASSPRKGGYGYTF
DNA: TGTGCCAGCAGTCCGAGGAAGGGAGGCTATGGCTACACCTTC

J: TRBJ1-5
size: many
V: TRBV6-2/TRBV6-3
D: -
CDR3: CASSYIQADSNQPQHF
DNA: TGTGCCAGCAGTTACATCCAGGCCGATAGCAATCAGCCCCAGCATTTT

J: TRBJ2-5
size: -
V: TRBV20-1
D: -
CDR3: CSARPPAGGETQYF
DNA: TGCAGTGCTAGACCCCCTGCCGGGGGAGAGACCCAGTACTTC

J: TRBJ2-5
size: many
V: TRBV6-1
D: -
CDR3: CASRPNPAQETQYF
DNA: TGTGCCAGCAGACCGAATCCCGCCCAAGAGACCCAGTACTTC

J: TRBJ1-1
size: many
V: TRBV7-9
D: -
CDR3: CASSYRSPGATEAFF
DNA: TGTGCCAGCAGCTACAGATCACCCGGGGCCACTGAAGCTTTCTTT

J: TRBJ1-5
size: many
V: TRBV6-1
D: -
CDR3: CASSPRVDQPQHF
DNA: TGTGCCAGCAGCCCTAGAGTCGATCAGCCCCAGCATTTT

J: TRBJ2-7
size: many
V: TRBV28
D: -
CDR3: CASSQWTRDPYEQYF
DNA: TGTGCCAGCAGTCAATGGACACGGGATCCCTACGAGCAGTACTTC

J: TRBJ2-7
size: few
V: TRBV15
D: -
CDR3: CATSRDLFSEQYF
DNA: TGTGCCACCAGCAGAGATCTGTTCAGCGAGCAGTACTTC

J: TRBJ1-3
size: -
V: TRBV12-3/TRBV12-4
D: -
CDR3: CASSPSGPNTIYF
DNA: TGTGCCAGCAGTCCCTCGGGTCCCAACACCATATATTTT

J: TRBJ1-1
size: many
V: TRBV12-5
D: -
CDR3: CASGFANTEAFF
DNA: TGTGCTAGTGGTTTTGCGAACACTGAAGCTTTCTTT

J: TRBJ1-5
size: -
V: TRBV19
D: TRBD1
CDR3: CASRDRDNQPQHF
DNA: TGTGCCAGTAGAGACAGGGACAATCAGCCCCAGCATTTT

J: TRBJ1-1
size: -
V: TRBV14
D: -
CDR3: CASSPLGRGNTEAFF
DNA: TGTGCCAGCAGCCCATTAGGCAGGGGGAACACTGAAGCTTTCTTT

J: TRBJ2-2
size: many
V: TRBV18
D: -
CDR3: CASSPGPGTNTGELFF
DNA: TGTGCCAGCTCACCCGGGCCGGGGACGAACACCGGGGAGCTGTTTTTT

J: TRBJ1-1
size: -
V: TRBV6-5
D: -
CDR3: CASIWGYTEAFF
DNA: TGTGCCAGCATCTGGGGGTACACTGAAGCTTTCTTT

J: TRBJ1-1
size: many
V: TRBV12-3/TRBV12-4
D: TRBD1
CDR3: CASSLGQGWTEAFF
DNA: TGTGCCAGCAGTTTAGGACAGGGATGGACTGAAGCTTTCTTT

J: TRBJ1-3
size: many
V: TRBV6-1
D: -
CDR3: CASTNVASGNTIYF
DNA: TGTGCCAGCACCAACGTAGCCTCTGGAAACACCATATATTTT

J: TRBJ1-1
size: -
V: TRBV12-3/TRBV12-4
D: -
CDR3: CASSFPDMNTEAFF
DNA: TGTGCCAGCAGTTTTCCCGACATGAACACTGAAGCTTTCTTT

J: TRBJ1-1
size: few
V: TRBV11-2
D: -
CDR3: CASSLAAGGGAFF
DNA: TGTGCCAGCAGCTTAGCTGCAGGCGGGGGAGCTTTCTTT

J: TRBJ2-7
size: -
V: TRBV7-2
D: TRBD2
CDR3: CASSPQRGPSYEQYF
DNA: TGTGCCAGCAGCCCTCAGCGGGGCCCTTCCTACGAGCAGTACTTC

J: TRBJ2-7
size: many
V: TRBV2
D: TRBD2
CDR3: CASSARTSGTYEQYF
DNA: TGTGCCAGCAGTGCTCGGACTAGCGGGACCTACGAGCAGTACTTC

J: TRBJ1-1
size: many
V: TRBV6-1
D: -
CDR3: CASSEVTRGEAFF
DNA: TGTGCCAGCAGTGAAGTTACCCGAGGTGAAGCTTTCTTT

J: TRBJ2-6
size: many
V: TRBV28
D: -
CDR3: CASSFQGADGANVLTF
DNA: TGTGCCAGCAGTTTTCAAGGGGCGGACGGGGCCAACGTCCTGACTTTC